This TCR beta chain was captured in a study of blood T cell repertoires in COVID-19. TCRdb's table, derived via immunoSEQ multiplex PCR, lists solely in-frame clones and lacks some. Among roughly 250,000 clones listed, roughly nine tenths were seen once. V gave up 5 bases and J gave up 15 bases, with 21 bases separating them. The V gene's germline CDR1 is SNHLY and CDR2 FYNNEI. The CDR3 has 13 amino acids. Specimen: PBMCs or T cells enriched from blood (not recorded which). The chain joins TRBV2 to TRBJ2-3; D might be TRBD2 (6 bases). This TCR was recovered from a woman under 30 who had recovered from COVID-19. The DNA of the CDR3 is TGTGCCAGCAGTAAAGAACGGGACTTATCTGGTTATTTT. Its translation is CASSKERDLSGYF.